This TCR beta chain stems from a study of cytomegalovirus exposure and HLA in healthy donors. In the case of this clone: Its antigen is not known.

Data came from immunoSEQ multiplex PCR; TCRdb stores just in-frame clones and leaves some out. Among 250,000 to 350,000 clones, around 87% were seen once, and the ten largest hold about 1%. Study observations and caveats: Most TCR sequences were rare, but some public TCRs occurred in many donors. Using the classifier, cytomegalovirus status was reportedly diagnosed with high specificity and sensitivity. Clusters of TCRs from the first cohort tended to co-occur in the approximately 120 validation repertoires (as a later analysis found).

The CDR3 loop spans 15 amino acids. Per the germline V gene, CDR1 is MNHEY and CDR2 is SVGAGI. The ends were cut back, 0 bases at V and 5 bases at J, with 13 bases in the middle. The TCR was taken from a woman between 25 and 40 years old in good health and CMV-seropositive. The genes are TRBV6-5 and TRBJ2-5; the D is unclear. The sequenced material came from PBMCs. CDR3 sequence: CASSYSILVSETQYF. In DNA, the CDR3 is TGTGCCAGCAGTTACTCGATCCTAGTGAGCGAGACCCAGTACTTC.